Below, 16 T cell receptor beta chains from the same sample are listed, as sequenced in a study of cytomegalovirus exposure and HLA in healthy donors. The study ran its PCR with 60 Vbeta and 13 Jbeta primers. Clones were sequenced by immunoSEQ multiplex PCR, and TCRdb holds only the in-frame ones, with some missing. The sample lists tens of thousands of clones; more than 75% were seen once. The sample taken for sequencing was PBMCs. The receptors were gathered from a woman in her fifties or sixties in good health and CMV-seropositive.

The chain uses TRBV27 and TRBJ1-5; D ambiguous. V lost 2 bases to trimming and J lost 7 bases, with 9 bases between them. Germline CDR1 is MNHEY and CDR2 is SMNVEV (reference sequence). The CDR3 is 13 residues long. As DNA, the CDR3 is TGTGCCAGCAGTTTAGCCCCGGGACAGCCCCAGCATTTT. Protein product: CASSLAPGQPQHF.

CDR3 amino acids: CASRLRGDNNEQFF. CDR3 coding DNA: TGTGCCAGCAGGCTTCGCGGAGATAACAATGAGCAGTTCTTC. The genes are TRBV5-4 and TRBJ2-1; D not resolved. The CDR3 runs 14 residues. The germline V gene has CDR1 SGHNT and CDR2 YYREEE (reference sequence). V was pared by 5 bases and J by 5 bases, with 14 bases between.

The CDR3 here is CASSPIPGAPSERGYTF. CDR3 coding DNA: TGTGCCAGCTCACCAATTCCAGGGGCCCCTTCCGAGCGGGGCTACACCTTC. The rearrangement links TRBV18 to TRBJ1-2, with D possibly matching TRBD1 (6 bases). CDR3 length equals 17 residues. Trimming removed 2 bases at V and 8 bases at J, with 24 bases between. Germline CDR1 and CDR2: KGHSH and LQKENI. Based on the CDR3 plus reference TRBV18 and TRBJ1-2, the full variable domain is NAGVMQNPRHLVRRRGQEARLRCSPMKGHSHVYWYRQLPEEGLKFMVYLQKENIIDESGMPKERFSAEFPKEGPSILRIQQVVRGDSAAYFCASSPIPGAPSERGYTFGSGTRLTVV.

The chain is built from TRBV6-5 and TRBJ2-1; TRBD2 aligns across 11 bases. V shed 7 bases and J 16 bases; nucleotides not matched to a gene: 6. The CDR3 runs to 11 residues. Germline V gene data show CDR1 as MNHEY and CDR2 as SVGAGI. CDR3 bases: TGTGCCAGCACCTTTAGCGGGAGGGATTTCTTC. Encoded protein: CASTFSGRDFF.

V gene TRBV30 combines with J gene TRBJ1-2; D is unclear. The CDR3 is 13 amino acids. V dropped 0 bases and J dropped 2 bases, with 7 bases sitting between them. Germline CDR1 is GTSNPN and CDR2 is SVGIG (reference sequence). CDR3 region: CAWSVDGNYGYTF. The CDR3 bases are TGTGCCTGGAGTGTAGACGGGAACTATGGCTACACCTTC.

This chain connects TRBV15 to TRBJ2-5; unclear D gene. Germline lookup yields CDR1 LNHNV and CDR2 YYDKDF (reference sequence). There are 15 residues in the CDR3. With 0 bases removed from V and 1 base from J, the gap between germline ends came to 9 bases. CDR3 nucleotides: TGTGCCACCAGCAGAGAGGGCAGTTCCCAAGAGACCCAGTACTTC. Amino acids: CATSREGSSQETQYF.

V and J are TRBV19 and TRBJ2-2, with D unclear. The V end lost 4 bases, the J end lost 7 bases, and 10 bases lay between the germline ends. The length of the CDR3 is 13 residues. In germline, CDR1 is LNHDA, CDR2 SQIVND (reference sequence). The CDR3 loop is CASSTTTGGELFF. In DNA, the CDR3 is TGTGCCAGTAGTACTACCACCGGCGGGGAGCTGTTTTTT. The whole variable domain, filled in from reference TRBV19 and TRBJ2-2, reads DGGITQSPKYLFRKEGQNVTLSCEQNLNHDAMYWYRQDPGQGLRLIYYSQIVNDFQKGDIAEGYSVSREKKESFPLTVTSAQKNPTAFYLCASSTTTGGELFFGEGSRLTVL.

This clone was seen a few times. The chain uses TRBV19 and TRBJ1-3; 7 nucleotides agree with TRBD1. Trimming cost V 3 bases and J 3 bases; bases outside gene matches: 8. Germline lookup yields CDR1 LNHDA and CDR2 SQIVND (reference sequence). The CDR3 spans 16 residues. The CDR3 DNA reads TGTGCCAGTAGTATGGACTCAGGGACAGATGGAAACACCATATATTTT. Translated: CASSMDSGTDGNTIYF.

CDR3 sequence: CSAREATEAFF. The CDR3 nucleotides are TGCAGTGCCCGAGAGGCCACTGAAGCTTTCTTT. This chain uses TRBV20-1 with TRBJ1-1; D gene uncertain. The CDR3 length is 11 residues. Deletions cut 6 bases from V and 4 bases from J, with 9 bases between. From germline, CDR1 is DFQATT and CDR2 SNEGSKA (reference sequence).

The CDR3: CASSLVQGATYNEQFF. DNA of the CDR3: TGCGCCAGCAGCTTGGTTCAGGGGGCAACCTACAATGAGCAGTTCTTC. V and J are TRBV5-1 and TRBJ2-1; 8 positions agree with TRBD1. The V segment lost 0 bases and the J segment 2 bases; nucleotides outside the gene matches: 4. This CDR3 has 16 residues. CDR1 and CDR2 (germline): SGHRS, YFSETQ.

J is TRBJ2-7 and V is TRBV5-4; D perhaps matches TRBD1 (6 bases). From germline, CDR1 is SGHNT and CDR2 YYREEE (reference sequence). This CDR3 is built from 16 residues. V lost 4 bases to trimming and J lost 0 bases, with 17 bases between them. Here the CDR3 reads CASSRGQNRGSYEQYV. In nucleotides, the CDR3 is TGTGCCAGCAGCAGGGGACAAAATCGGGGCTCCTACGAGCAGTACGTC.

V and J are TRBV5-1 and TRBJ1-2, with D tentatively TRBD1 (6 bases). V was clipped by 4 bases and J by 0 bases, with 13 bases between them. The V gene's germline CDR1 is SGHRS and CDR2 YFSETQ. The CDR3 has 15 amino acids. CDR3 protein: CASSPDGQPNYGYTF. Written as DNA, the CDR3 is TGCGCCAGCAGCCCGGATGGACAGCCTAACTATGGCTACACCTTC.

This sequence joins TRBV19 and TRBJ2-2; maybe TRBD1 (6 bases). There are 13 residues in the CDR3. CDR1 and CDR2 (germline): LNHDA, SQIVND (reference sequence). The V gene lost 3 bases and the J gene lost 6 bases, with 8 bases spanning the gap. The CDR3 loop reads CASSIRGAGELFF. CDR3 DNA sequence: TGTGCCAGTAGTATCAGGGGCGCCGGGGAGCTGTTTTTT.

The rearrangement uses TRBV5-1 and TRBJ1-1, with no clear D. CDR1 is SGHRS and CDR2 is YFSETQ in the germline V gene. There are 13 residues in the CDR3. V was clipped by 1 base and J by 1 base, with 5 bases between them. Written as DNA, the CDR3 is TGCGCCAGCAGCTTGATACAGAACACTGAAGCTTTCTTT. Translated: CASSLIQNTEAFF.

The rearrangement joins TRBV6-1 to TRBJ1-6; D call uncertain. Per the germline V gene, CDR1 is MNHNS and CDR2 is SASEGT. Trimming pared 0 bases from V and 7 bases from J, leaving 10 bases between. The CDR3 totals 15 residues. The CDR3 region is CASSEAPLQNSPLHF. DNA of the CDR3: TGTGCCAGCAGTGAAGCCCCGTTACAGAATTCACCCCTCCACTTT.

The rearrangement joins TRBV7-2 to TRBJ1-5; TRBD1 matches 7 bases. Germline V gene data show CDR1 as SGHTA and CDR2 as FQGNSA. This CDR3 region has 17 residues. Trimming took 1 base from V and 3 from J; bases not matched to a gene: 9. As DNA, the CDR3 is TGTGCCAGCAGCTTAGGAAGGGTGGGACAGAACAATCAGCCCCAGCATTTT. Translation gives CASSLGRVGQNNQPQHF.